Following are 29 T cell receptor beta chains from one sample sequenced in a study of T cell responses to AZD1222 COVID-19 vaccine. The assay was immunoSEQ multiplex PCR, and TCRdb's table has in-frame clones only and misses some. This sample has 95,000 to 110,000 clones, with about nine tenths found just once. Sequenced material: peripheral blood, taken 28 days after the second AZD1222 dose. The receptors derive from an adult who received the AZD1222 COVID-19 vaccine.

The chain employs TRBV24-1 and TRBJ2-2, with D possibly TRBD1 on 6 matching bases. The CDR3 runs to 13 residues. Trimming took off 2 bases at V and 9 bases at J, with 9 bases between the two ends. CDR1 KGHDR and CDR2 SFDVKD come from the germline V gene. CDR3 DNA: TGTGCCACCAGTGATTCAGGGGTCCGGGAGCTGTTTTTT. Protein product: CATSDSGVRELFF.

The chain joins TRBV7-6 to TRBJ2-7; a possible D gene is TRBD1 (6 bases). Trimming left V 1 base short and J 5 bases short, with 12 bases between. CDR1 and CDR2 (germline): SGHVS, FNYEAQ. The CDR3 is 14 residues long. CDR3 residues: CASSLEPGADEQYF. Written as DNA, the CDR3 is TGTGCCAGCAGCTTAGAACCAGGGGCTGACGAGCAGTACTTC.

The V gene is TRBV7-2, the J gene TRBJ2-7; D may be TRBD1 (6 bases). CDR3 length: 13 amino acids. Germline V gene lookup returns CDR1 SGHTA and CDR2 FQGNSA. V lost 1 base, J lost 4 bases, and 8 bases lay in between. CDR3 loop: CASSLGGRYEQYF. The CDR3 nucleotides read TGTGCCAGCAGCTTAGGGGGGCGTTACGAGCAGTACTTC.

The rearrangement links TRBV7-8 to TRBJ1-1; D not certain. The V end was cut by 1 base, the J end by 0 bases, with 9 bases between. Germline values: CDR1 SGHVS, CDR2 FQNEAQ. There are 15 residues in the CDR3. The CDR3 loop is CASSLDAGVNTEAFF. The CDR3 nucleotides read TGTGCCAGCAGCTTAGACGCAGGCGTGAACACTGAAGCTTTCTTT.

In the case of this clone: At one end the junction does not follow the germline gene, possibly because of a read error. The chain combines TRBV7-7 with TRBJ2-1; a possible D gene is TRBD2 (5 bases). The germline gives CDR1 SSHAT, CDR2 FNYEAQ (reference sequence). The CDR3 loop spans 15 amino acids. The CDR3 region is CASSLGSGSTNEQFF. The DNA of the CDR3 is TGTGCTAGCAGCTTAGGGTCGGGATCAACGAATGAGCAGTTCTTC. Filled out from reference TRBV7-7 and TRBJ2-1, the complete variable domain reads GAGVSQSPRYKVTKRGQDVTLRCDPISSHATLYWYQQALGQGPEFLTYFNYEAQPDKSGLPSDRFSAERPEGSISTLTIQRTEQRDSAMYRCASSLGSGSTNEQFFGPGTRLTVL.

CDR3 bases: TGTGCCAGCAGCTGGGACTCCTACGAGCAGTACTTC. As protein: CASSWDSYEQYF. J is TRBJ2-7 and V is TRBV7-9; the D is unclear. With 4 bases removed from V and 0 bases from J, the gap between germline ends came to 4 bases. The CDR3 is 12 amino acids. Germline V lookup: CDR1 SEHNR, CDR2 FQNEAQ (reference sequence).

The chain carries TRBV13 and TRBJ2-5, with TRBD2 identical over 7 bases. The trim removed 4 bases at V and 5 bases at J, leaving 4 bases unmatched. Germline V gene lookup returns CDR1 PRHDT and CDR2 FYEKMQ (reference sequence). The CDR3 consists of 13 residues. Here the CDR3 reads CASSSGLGETQYF. Written as DNA, the CDR3 is TGTGCCAGCAGCTCCGGACTAGGCGAGACCCAGTACTTC. The full variable domain, in which reference TRBV13 and TRBJ2-5 provide the parts outside the CDR3, is AAGVIQSPRHLIKEKRETATLKCYPIPRHDTVYWYQQGPGQDPQFLISFYEKMQSDKGSIPDRFSAQQFSDYHSELNMSSLELGDSALYFCASSSGLGETQYFGPGTRLLVL.

This clone was picked up many times. The chain is built from TRBV20-1 and TRBJ1-2; D is undetermined. The CDR3 is made up of 10 amino acids. Trimming shortened V by 3 bases and J by 7 bases, and 6 bases separated the two germline ends. Germline V CDR1 and CDR2: DFQATT, SNEGSKA (reference sequence). CDR3 region: CSARWGGYTF. DNA for the CDR3: TGCAGTGCTAGGTGGGGTGGCTACACCTTC.

J is TRBJ2-7 and V is TRBV9; 9 positions match TRBD1. Germline trimming cut 4 bases from V and 5 bases from J; bases unmatched to any gene: 10. Looked up from germline, CDR1 is SGDLS and CDR2 is YYNGEE. The CDR3 covers 15 residues. This chain's CDR3 is CASSPQQGAFDEQYF. DNA of the CDR3: TGTGCCAGCAGCCCGCAACAGGGGGCTTTCGACGAGCAGTACTTC.

The chain uses TRBV5-4 and TRBJ2-1, with TRBD2 as a possible D gene (6 bases). Looked up from germline, CDR1 is SGHNT and CDR2 is YYREEE (reference sequence). The germline V and J ends were trimmed by 1 base and 3 bases, with 14 bases remaining between them. This CDR3 is 16 amino acids long. CDR3: CASSLKRLEGYNEQFF. CDR3 in DNA: TGTGCCAGCAGCTTGAAGCGACTAGAAGGCTACAATGAGCAGTTCTTC.

This chain uses TRBV2 with TRBJ2-3; D not resolved. CDR1 is SNHLY and CDR2 is FYNNEI in the germline V gene. This CDR3 comprises 15 residues. V was shortened by 0 bases and J by 2 bases, with 9 bases between the two germline ends. CDR3 in DNA: TGTGCCAGCAGTGAAGCGCAAAGGGACACAGATACGCAGTATTTT. This codes for CASSEAQRDTDTQYF.

This rearrangement joins TRBV9 to TRBJ2-7, with TRBD1 as a possible D gene (5 bases). V shed 0 bases and J shed 2 bases, with 12 bases lying between them. Germline values: CDR1 SGDLS, CDR2 YYNGEE. The CDR3 covers 15 residues. CDR3 sequence reads: CASSVAAGSPYEQYF. The CDR3 bases are TGTGCCAGCAGCGTAGCGGCAGGGTCCCCCTACGAGCAGTACTTC.

The chain recombines TRBV13 with TRBJ1-6, with D maybe TRBD1 (5 bases). CDR1 and CDR2 from the germline V gene are PRHDT and FYEKMQ (reference sequence). V lost 6 bases to trimming and J lost 8 bases, with 17 bases between them. The CDR3 contains 15 residues. CDR3: CASSRWGVVDSPLHF. CDR3 sequence (DNA): TGTGCCAGCAGTCGCTGGGGGGTGGTGGATTCACCCCTCCACTTT.

The chain carries TRBV4-3 and TRBJ2-1; D may be TRBD1 (5 bases). V lost 3 bases and J 8 bases, leaving 11 bases between the germline ends. Germline-derived CDR1 and CDR2 are LGHNA and YSLEER. The CDR3 is 13 amino acids. The CDR3 region has the DNA TGCGCCAGCAGCCAGGACACGAACGATGAGCAGTTCTTC. Its protein product is CASSQDTNDEQFF.

The V gene is TRBV5-4, the J gene TRBJ2-1; 12 bases match TRBD2. This CDR3 spans 16 amino acids. Losses at the gene ends were 3 bases for V and 5 bases for J; bases not matched to a gene: 6. Per the germline V gene, CDR1 is SGHNT and CDR2 is YYREEE (reference sequence). For the CDR3, the DNA is TGTGCCAGCAGCTCCCGACGACTAGCGGGGGACAATGAGCAGTTCTTC. Its translation: CASSSRRLAGDNEQFF.

The CDR3 spells CASSSRDATDTQYF. CDR3 DNA: TGTGCCAGCAGCTCCAGGGATGCCACAGATACGCAGTATTTT. The chain recombines TRBV5-4 with TRBJ2-3; maybe TRBD1 (5 bases). This CDR3 has 14 residues. The V gene lost 3 bases and the J gene lost 2 bases, with 10 bases spanning the gap. CDR1 is SGHNT and CDR2 is YYREEE in the germline V gene (reference sequence).

The rearrangement uses TRBV2 and TRBJ2-1, with D possibly matching TRBD1 (5 bases). From germline, CDR1 is SNHLY and CDR2 FYNNEI. V lost 8 bases and J lost 12, with 14 bases in between. The CDR3 spans 11 residues. CDR3 sequence reads: CASVPGIGQFF. Here the CDR3 DNA reads TGTGCCAGCGTTCCAGGGATAGGGCAGTTCTTC.

The table lists this clone with a count of one. This chain links TRBV3-1 (or the pseudogene TRBV3-2) with TRBJ2-7; 7 bases map to TRBD2. Losses at the gene ends were 0 bases for V and 5 bases for J; bases not matched to a gene: 10. This CDR3 has 16 residues. Germline CDR1 and CDR2: LGHDT and YNNKEL (reference sequence). The CDR3 region is CASSQDIAGEEDEQYF. The CDR3 nucleotides read TGTGCCAGCAGCCAAGATATCGCGGGGGAGGAGGACGAGCAGTACTTC.

This clone was seen only a few times. V and J are TRBV7-2 and TRBJ2-7; unclear D gene. Germline CDR1 reads SGHTA; CDR2 reads FQGNSA. The CDR3 consists of 13 residues. Trimming took 1 base from V and 0 from J, leaving 4 bases between them. CDR3 in DNA: TGTGCCAGCAGCTTAGTTGTCTCCTACGAGCAGTACTTC. Protein product: CASSLVVSYEQYF.

This chain joins TRBV27 and TRBJ2-7, with 10 positions matching TRBD2. Per germline, CDR1 MNHEY and CDR2 SMNVEV (reference sequence). The CDR3 runs 14 residues. J lost 4 bases, V lost 6 bases, and 6 bases had no gene match. This CDR3 reads CASRPSSGRYEQYF. The CDR3 DNA is TGTGCCAGCAGGCCTTCTAGCGGGAGATACGAGCAGTACTTC.

This chain uses TRBV6-5 with TRBJ1-1; 8 bases align to TRBD1. The V and J ends lost 5 bases and 7 bases, in that order; junction bases with no gene match: 3. The CDR3 loop spans 12 amino acids. From germline, CDR1 is MNHEY and CDR2 SVGAGI. The CDR3 is CASSPGGGEAFF. Written as DNA, the CDR3 is TGTGCCAGCAGTCCAGGGGGCGGTGAAGCTTTCTTT.

The chain uses TRBV28 and TRBJ2-7, with TRBD1 matching 12 bases. Germline trimming cut 5 bases from V and 6 bases from J; bases unmatched to any gene: 5. CDR3 size: 14 residues. Germline-derived CDR1 and CDR2 are MDHEN and SYDVKM. CDR3 sequence: CASSTGTGGFEQYF. CDR3 DNA sequence: TGTGCCAGCAGTACCGGGACAGGGGGCTTCGAGCAGTACTTC.

The chain has TRBV3-1 (or the pseudogene TRBV3-2) and TRBJ1-2, with no clear D. V lost 2 bases to trimming and J lost 4 bases, with 8 bases between them. This CDR3 is built from 13 residues. Germline V gene lookup returns CDR1 LGHDT and CDR2 YNNKEL (reference sequence). The CDR3 spells CASSQRAVYGYTF. The CDR3 DNA is TGTGCCAGCAGCCAAAGGGCAGTCTATGGCTACACCTTC.

V usage is TRBV28 and J usage is TRBJ1-4; D is unclear. The CDR3 is made up of 20 amino acids. The germline V gene encodes CDR1 MDHEN and CDR2 SYDVKM. The V gene lost 3 bases and the J gene lost 2 bases, with 25 bases spanning the gap. The CDR3 sequence is CASSFPRAGGREFTNEKLFF. The CDR3 DNA reads TGTGCCAGCAGTTTCCCCCGCGCGGGAGGAAGGGAGTTTACTAATGAAAAACTGTTTTTT.

The chain combines TRBV5-1 with TRBJ1-1, with no clear D. CDR1 is SGHRS and CDR2 is YFSETQ in the germline V gene. V dropped 4 bases and J dropped 4 bases, with 11 bases sitting between them. The CDR3 consists of 13 residues. The chain's CDR3 is CASSLGSSTEAFF. CDR3 coding DNA: TGCGCCAGCAGCCTAGGGAGTTCCACTGAAGCTTTCTTT.

This clone was recorded once. This rearrangement joins TRBV6-5 to TRBJ2-7; no firm D call. V lost 7 bases and J 3 bases, leaving 13 bases between the germline ends. This CDR3 spans 13 amino acids. The germline CDR1 and CDR2 sequences are MNHEY and SVGAGI. The CDR3, as DNA: TGTGCCAGCATCGCGACAACGGGCTACGAGCAGTACTTC. Amino acid sequence: CASIATTGYEQYF.

J is TRBJ1-2 and V is TRBV18; no clear D. The CDR3 has 12 amino acids. Per germline, CDR1 KGHSH and CDR2 LQKENI. Trimming removed 3 bases at V and 10 bases at J, with 12 bases between. The CDR3 protein is CASSPDQKIYTF. The CDR3 nucleotides read TGTGCCAGCTCACCTGATCAGAAAATCTACACCTTC. The whole variable domain, remainder taken from reference TRBV18 and TRBJ1-2, is NAGVMQNPRHLVRRRGQEARLRCSPMKGHSHVYWYRQLPEEGLKFMVYLQKENIIDESGMPKERFSAEFPKEGPSILRIQQVVRGDSAAYFCASSPDQKIYTFGSGTRLTVV.

The gene calls are TRBV19 and TRBJ2-2; TRBD2 matches at 10 bases. This CDR3 spans 17 amino acids. With V trimmed by 4 bases and J by 6 bases, 11 bases remained unmatched. CDR1 and CDR2 (germline): LNHDA, SQIVND (reference sequence). The CDR3 nucleotides read TGTGCCAGTAGTAAAATCCCCACTAGCGGGAAGGCCGGGGAGCTGTTTTTT. Protein product: CASSKIPTSGKAGELFF.

The rearrangement links TRBV20-1 to TRBJ2-3, with 9 bases aligning to TRBD1. V dropped 3 bases and J dropped 1; count of bases not matched to a gene: 5. The CDR3 has 15 amino acids. Germline V gene data show CDR1 as DFQATT and CDR2 as SNEGSKA (reference sequence). The chain's CDR3 is CSASRRDRGTDTQYF. Written as DNA, the CDR3 is TGCAGTGCTAGTAGGCGGGACAGGGGCACAGATACGCAGTATTTT.